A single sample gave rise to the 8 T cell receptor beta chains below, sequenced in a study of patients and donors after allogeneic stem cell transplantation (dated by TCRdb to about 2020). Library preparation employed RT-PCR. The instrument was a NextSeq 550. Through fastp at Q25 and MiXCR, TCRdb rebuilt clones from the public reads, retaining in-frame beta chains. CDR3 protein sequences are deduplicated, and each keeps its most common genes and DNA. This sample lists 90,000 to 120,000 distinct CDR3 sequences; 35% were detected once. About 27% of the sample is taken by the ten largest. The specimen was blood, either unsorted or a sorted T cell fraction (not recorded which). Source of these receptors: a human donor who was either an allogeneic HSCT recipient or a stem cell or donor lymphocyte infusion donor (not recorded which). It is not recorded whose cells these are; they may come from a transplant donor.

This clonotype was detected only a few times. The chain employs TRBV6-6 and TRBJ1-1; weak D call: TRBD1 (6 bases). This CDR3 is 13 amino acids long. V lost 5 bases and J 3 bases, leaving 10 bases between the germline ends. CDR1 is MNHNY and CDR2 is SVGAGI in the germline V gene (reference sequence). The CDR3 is CASSGPGDTEAFF. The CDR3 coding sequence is TGTGCCAGCAGTGGCCCAGGGGACACTGAAGCTTTCTTT.

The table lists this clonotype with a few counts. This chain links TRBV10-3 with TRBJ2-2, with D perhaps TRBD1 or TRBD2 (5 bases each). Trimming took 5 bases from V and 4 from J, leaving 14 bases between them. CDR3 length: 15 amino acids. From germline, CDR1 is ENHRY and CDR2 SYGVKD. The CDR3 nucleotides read TGTGCCATCAGTCTAGCCGACAGCCCCACCGGGGAGCTGTTTTTT. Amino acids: CAISLADSPTGELFF.

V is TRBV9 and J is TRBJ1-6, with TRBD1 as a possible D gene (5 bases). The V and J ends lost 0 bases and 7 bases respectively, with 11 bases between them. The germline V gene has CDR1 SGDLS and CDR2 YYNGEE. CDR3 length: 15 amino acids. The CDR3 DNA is TGTGCCAGCAGCGTAGGACAGCCTCGGAATTCACCCCTCCACTTT. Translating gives CASSVGQPRNSPLHF.

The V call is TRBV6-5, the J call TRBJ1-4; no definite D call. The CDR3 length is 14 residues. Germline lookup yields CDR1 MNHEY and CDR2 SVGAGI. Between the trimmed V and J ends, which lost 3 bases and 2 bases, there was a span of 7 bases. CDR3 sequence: CASSYSRTNEKLFF. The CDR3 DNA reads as TGTGCCAGCAGTTATAGCAGGACTAATGAAAAACTGTTTTTT.

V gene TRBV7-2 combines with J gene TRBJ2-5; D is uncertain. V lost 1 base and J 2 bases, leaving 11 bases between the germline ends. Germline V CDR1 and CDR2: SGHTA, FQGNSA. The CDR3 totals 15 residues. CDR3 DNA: TGTGCCAGCAGCTTAGAGGTCAGACTGCAAGAGACCCAGTACTTC. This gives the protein CASSLEVRLQETQYF.

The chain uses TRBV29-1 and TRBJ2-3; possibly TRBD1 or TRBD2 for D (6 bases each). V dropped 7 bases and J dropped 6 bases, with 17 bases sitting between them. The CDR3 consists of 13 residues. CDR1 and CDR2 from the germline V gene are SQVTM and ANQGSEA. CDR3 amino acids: CSAGTRGPDTQYF. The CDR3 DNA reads TGCAGCGCAGGGACACGGGGGCCCGATACGCAGTATTTT.

The CDR3 DNA is TGTGCCAGCAGTTTGAAGGGGTACGAGCAGTACTTC. Residues: CASSLKGYEQYF. This rearrangement joins TRBV27 to TRBJ2-7; TRBD1 might be the D (5 bases). The germline CDR1 and CDR2 sequences are MNHEY and SMNVEV (reference sequence). This CDR3 is 12 amino acids long. V lost 3 bases to trimming and J lost 4 bases, with 7 bases between them.

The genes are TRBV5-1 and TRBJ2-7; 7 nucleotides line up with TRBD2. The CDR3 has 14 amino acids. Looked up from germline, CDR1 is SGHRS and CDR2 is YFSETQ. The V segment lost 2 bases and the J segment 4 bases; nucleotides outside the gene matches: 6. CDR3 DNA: TGCGCCAGCAGCTTCGGCGGGAGCGATTACGAGCAGTACTTC. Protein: CASSFGGSDYEQYF.